This TCR beta chain was retrieved from a study of cytomegalovirus exposure and HLA in healthy donors. PCR employed 60 Vbeta and 13 Jbeta primers. Using immunoSEQ multiplex PCR, the repertoire was profiled, and TCRdb retains in-frame clones only, with some absent. The sample has about 94,000 clones, over 65% seen once. Overall study findings and caveats: Most of the TCR beta V segments (in an earlier analysis) were productive either about 90% or about 30% of the time.

In the case of this clone: The antigen is undetermined.

V was clipped by 3 bases and J by 5 bases; unmatched bases: 7. The CDR3 runs 15 residues. Germline assignment: CDR1 LNHNV and CDR2 YYDKDF (reference sequence). The chain couples TRBV15 to TRBJ2-5; 9 nucleotides match TRBD2. This TCR came from a human donor in good health. The sequenced material came from PBMCs. The CDR3 is CATSSLAGSGETQYF. The CDR3 DNA follows: TGTGCCACCAGCAGTCTAGCGGGGTCAGGGGAGACCCAGTACTTC.